In this sample, the clone carrying this TCR beta chain turned up a few times. CDR3 length equals 15 residues. Trimming cost V 2 bases and J 7 bases, with 12 bases left between them. Germline V gene sequence: CDR1 MNHEY, CDR2 SMNVEV (reference sequence). Single TCR cDNA molecules each had their own unique molecular identifier. Each CDR3 protein is one row after TCRdb ran MiXCR on the 5' RACE reads. The top ten clones hold about 28% of a sample with 30,000 to 45,000 distinct CDR3 sequences, 5.2% of them seen once. Regarding time point: sample taken at primary tumor resection. Tumor, nontumor lung or frozen PBMC supplied whole RNA that was sequenced unsorted. The 55 to 90 donors had untreated early-stage non-small cell lung cancer. This sample was included in a study of spatial heterogeneity in lung cancer. Study-wide context: Detected sequences consistently included more beta-chain ones than alpha-chain ones. More than nine raw reads, on average, carried each unique TCR and UMI combination.

The genes are TRBV27 and TRBJ1-6; D is uncertain. Specimen: PBMCs, collected at surgery. The TCR was taken from a female donor with early-stage non-small cell lung cancer. The CDR3 region has the DNA TGTGCCAGCAGTTTACGGGATCCGAGAAATTCACCCCTCCACTTT. It specifies CASSLRDPRNSPLHF.